Each of the 32 T cell receptor beta chains below was sequenced from the same sample in a study of T cells in Graves' hyperthyroidism and ophthalmopathy. RNA transcripts yielded amplified TCR beta CDR3 regions. HTBI primers were used for first-round RT-PCR of the TCR CDR3. TCRdb re-derived calls from the multiplex PCR reads in MiXCR, one entry per CDR3 protein. The sample holds hundreds of thousands of distinct CDR3 sequences, about 45% seen once. The sample consisted of peripheral blood or thyroid tissue (not recorded which). The receptors here all came from an adult man with Graves' disease, either hyperthyroidism or ophthalmopathy (not recorded which).

This clonotype was seen at least ten times. The gene calls are TRBV20-1 and TRBJ2-5; 14 positions agree with TRBD2. Germline V gives CDR1 DFQATT, CDR2 SNEGSKA (reference sequence). This CDR3 contains 15 residues. The ends lost 3 bases at V and 5 bases at J; junction bases unmatched: 5. The CDR3 loop is CSARATSGGAETQYF. The CDR3 coding sequence is TGCAGTGCTAGGGCGACTAGCGGGGGGGCGGAGACCCAGTACTTC.

There are a few counts of this clonotype. This chain links TRBV10-1 with TRBJ2-3; D not resolved. Germline values: CDR1 WNHNN, CDR2 SYGVQD (reference sequence). The CDR3 contains 14 residues. Deletions cut 3 bases from V and 0 bases from J, with 7 bases between. CDR3 region: CASSDSPSTDTQYF. CDR3 nucleotides: TGCGCCAGCAGTGATAGTCCGAGCACAGATACGCAGTATTTT.

This clonotype showed up just once. The rearrangement joins TRBV6-5 to TRBJ1-2; D uncertain. V dropped 6 bases and J dropped 0 bases, with 11 bases sitting between them. Per the germline V gene, CDR1 is MNHEY and CDR2 is SVGAGI. This CDR3 has 14 amino acids. CDR3 DNA sequence: TGTGCCAGCAGGGCGTGGCAGACTAACTATGGCTACACCTTC. It encodes CASRAWQTNYGYTF.

This clonotype has just a few counts. The rearrangement uses TRBV6-5 and TRBJ2-7, with a possible D match to TRBD1 (6 bases). The CDR3 sequence is 15 residues long. Trimming left V 2 bases short and J 3 bases short, with 14 bases between. CDR1 MNHEY and CDR2 SVGAGI come from the germline V gene. In DNA form, the CDR3 reads TGTGCCAGCAGTTACGCTCCCGGGACATACTACGAGCAGTACTTC. Amino acids: CASSYAPGTYYEQYF.

V is TRBV29-1 and J is TRBJ1-1; D gene ambiguous. V was pared by 5 bases and J by 1 base, with 8 bases between. Per germline, CDR1 SQVTM and CDR2 ANQGSEA. The CDR3 runs 12 residues. The CDR3 DNA is TGCAGCGTTAAAACACCGAACACTGAAGCTTTCTTT. It codes for CSVKTPNTEAFF.

The J gene is TRBJ2-2, the V gene TRBV9; 9 positions match TRBD2. The CDR3 loop spans 17 amino acids. Germline lookup yields CDR1 SGDLS and CDR2 YYNGEE. Trimming removed 3 bases from V and 6 bases from J; junction bases left unmatched: 12. Here the CDR3 DNA reads TGTGCCAGCAGCGACGGACCCGGGACTAGCATATCCGGGGAGCTGTTTTTT. Amino acids: CASSDGPGTSISGELFF.

V and J are TRBV7-9 and TRBJ1-1, with a possible D match to TRBD1 (6 bases). The CDR3 sequence is 17 residues long. Between the trimmed V and J ends, which lost 3 bases and 6 bases, there was a span of 23 bases. From germline, CDR1 is SEHNR and CDR2 FQNEAQ (reference sequence). CDR3 bases: TGTGCCAGCAGCTTTGATGGGTTGGCAGGTCGGGGGCCTGAAGCTTTCTTT. Translated: CASSFDGLAGRGPEAFF.

The chain recombines TRBV12-3 or TRBV12-4 with TRBJ1-2, with D tentatively TRBD1 (5 bases). The length of the CDR3 is 14 residues. V shed 4 bases and J shed 4 bases, with 13 bases lying between them. The CDR3 loop is CASSYQGAGYGYTF. Here the CDR3 DNA reads TGTGCCAGCAGTTACCAGGGAGCCGGCTATGGCTACACCTTC.

With regard to this clonotype: Relative to the germline gene, one junction end is altered; a read error may explain this. The gene calls are TRBV15 and TRBJ1-4; the D gene is possibly TRBD1 (5 bases). Germline CDR1 is LNHNV and CDR2 is YYDKDF (reference sequence). The CDR3 length is 13 residues. CDR3 region: CVTSRDRGEKLFF. The CDR3 DNA reads TGTGTCACCAGCAGAGATCGGGGGGAAAAACTGTTTTTT. The full variable domain, in which reference TRBV15 and TRBJ1-4 provide the parts outside the CDR3, is DAMVIQNPRYQVTQFGKPVTLSCSQTLNHNVMYWYQQKSSQAPKLLFHYYDKDFNNEADTPDNFQSRRPNTSFCFLDIRSPGLGDTAMYLCVTSRDRGEKLFFGSGTQLSVL.

The V call is TRBV15, the J call TRBJ1-6; no clear D. CDR3 length: 15 amino acids. The germline V gene has CDR1 LNHNV and CDR2 YYDKDF (reference sequence). Trimming removed 0 bases from V and 4 bases from J, with 7 bases in between. The CDR3: CATSRDPPYNSPLHF. The CDR3 DNA reads TGTGCCACCAGCAGAGATCCACCGTATAATTCACCCCTCCACTTT.

The rearrangement links TRBV2 to TRBJ1-1, with D unclear. The CDR3 totals 14 residues. Germline values: CDR1 SNHLY, CDR2 FYNNEI. V lost 3 bases to trimming and J lost 1 base, with 9 bases between them. The CDR3 reads CASSDRRSNTEAFF. The CDR3 DNA reads as TGTGCCAGCAGTGATCGGCGGTCGAACACTGAAGCTTTCTTT.

This clonotype was observed a few times. The rearrangement joins TRBV7-4 to TRBJ1-5; D is unclear. Per the germline V gene, CDR1 is SGHVT and CDR2 is SQSDAQ. V lost 0 bases and J lost 6, with 15 bases in between. CDR3 size: 16 residues. CDR3 sequence reads: CASSLASSGDRQPQHF. CDR3 nucleotide sequence: TGTGCCAGCAGCTTAGCATCGTCAGGAGATCGTCAGCCCCAGCATTTT.

This clonotype showed up many times. The gene calls are TRBV2 and TRBJ1-4; 8 nucleotides line up with TRBD1. Germline assignment: CDR1 SNHLY and CDR2 FYNNEI. Germline trimming cut 6 bases from V and 8 bases from J; bases unmatched to any gene: 14. The CDR3 runs to 16 residues. In DNA form, the CDR3 reads TGTGCCAGCAGCCAGTGGAGCGGACAGGGAGGGGAAAAACTGTTTTTT. Translation gives CASSQWSGQGGEKLFF.

CDR3 region: CASSPDRGGEQYF. The DNA for the CDR3 is TGTGCCAGCAGCCCGGACAGGGGTGGTGAGCAGTACTTC. V and J are TRBV7-3 and TRBJ2-7; 9 bases are a match to TRBD1. J gave up 7 bases and V 5 bases, and 6 bases lay outside the gene matches. The CDR3 runs 13 residues. Germline V lookup: CDR1 SGHTA, CDR2 FQGTGA.

This clonotype occurred a few times. V usage is TRBV9 and J usage is TRBJ2-5, with D maybe TRBD2 (6 bases). With 1 base removed from V and 2 bases from J, the gap between germline ends came to 15 bases. Germline V gene sequence: CDR1 SGDLS, CDR2 YYNGEE. The CDR3 extends over 16 amino acids. CDR3 DNA: TGTGCCAGCAGCGTAACCCCCCGGGCGGGGCAAGAGACCCAGTACTTC. Residues: CASSVTPRAGQETQYF.

V usage is TRBV20-1 and J usage is TRBJ2-7; a possible D gene is TRBD1 (6 bases). The CDR3 length is 14 residues. The germline V gene has CDR1 DFQATT and CDR2 SNEGSKA (reference sequence). V lost 7 bases, J lost 2 bases, and 18 bases lay in between. CDR3 sequence (DNA): TGCAGTGTACCGCGGACAGTTGGTACCTACGAGCAGTACTTC. Translated: CSVPRTVGTYEQYF.

The chain recombines TRBV10-3 with TRBJ1-4, with 11 nucleotides matching TRBD1. The V gene end was trimmed by 5 bases and the J gene end by 7 bases; junction bases not matched to a gene: 9. The CDR3 sequence is 16 residues long. The V gene's germline CDR1 is ENHRY and CDR2 SYGVKD. The CDR3 sequence is CAISYGGTGGREKLFF. The CDR3, as DNA: TGTGCCATCAGTTATGGGGGGACAGGGGGACGTGAAAAACTGTTTTTT.

This clonotype was detected only once. An end of the junction does not agree with germline; a read error may underlie this. This chain uses TRBV10-3 with TRBJ1-1; 12 nucleotides agree with TRBD1. Germline CDR1 reads ENHRY; CDR2 reads SYGVKD. This CDR3 contains 16 residues. CDR3 DNA sequence: TGTGCCAGCAGTTGGGACAGGGGGCGGCTTAACACTGAAGCTTTCTTT. Amino acids: CASSWDRGRLNTEAFF.

This clonotype was counted ten times or more. The chain joins TRBV2 to TRBJ2-7; TRBD1 matches 7 bases. The CDR3 contains 15 residues. Germline trimming cut 6 bases from V and 5 bases from J; bases unmatched to any gene: 13. Germline CDR1 is SNHLY and CDR2 is FYNNEI. CDR3 coding DNA: TGTGCCAGCAGCCTTCTGATGGACAGGAACCACGAGCAGTACTTC. Protein product: CASSLLMDRNHEQYF.

The chain combines TRBV20-1 with TRBJ2-7; the match to TRBD1 covers 8 bases. Germline trimming cut 5 bases from V and 3 bases from J; bases unmatched to any gene: 6. The germline CDR1 and CDR2 sequences are DFQATT and SNEGSKA (reference sequence). The CDR3 spans 13 residues. CDR3 amino acids: CSAFRQGYYEQYF. For the CDR3, the DNA is TGCAGTGCTTTCCGACAGGGGTACTACGAGCAGTACTTC.

This clonotype has at least ten counts. The rearrangement uses TRBV6-5 and TRBJ1-6; tentatively, D is TRBD1 (6 bases). In germline, CDR1 is MNHEY, CDR2 SVGAGI. V dropped 3 bases and J dropped 8 bases, with 11 bases sitting between them. The CDR3 spans 14 residues. CDR3: CASSYGQRHSPLHF. As DNA, the CDR3 is TGTGCCAGCAGTTATGGACAGAGACATTCACCCCTCCACTTT.

This clonotype was seen repeatedly, ten times or more. The rearrangement joins TRBV2 to TRBJ1-1, with D perhaps matching TRBD1 (6 bases). Germline V gene data show CDR1 as SNHLY and CDR2 as FYNNEI. Trimming cost V 6 bases and J 4 bases, with 12 bases left between them. The CDR3 extends over 13 amino acids. The CDR3 sequence: CASSTGMTTEAFF. The DNA of the CDR3 is TGTGCCAGCAGCACAGGGATGACCACTGAAGCTTTCTTT.

Comment on this clonotype: Germline is not matched at one junction end, which may reflect a read error. V and J are TRBV10-3 and TRBJ2-7; TRBD2 aligns across 12 bases. This CDR3 has 16 amino acids. The germline CDR1 and CDR2 sequences are ENHRY and SYGVKD. CDR3 region: CASSFETSGSQYEQYF. CDR3 DNA: TGTGCCAGCAGTTTCGAGACTAGCGGGAGCCAGTACGAGCAGTACTTC.

This clonotype has a handful of counts. V usage is TRBV12-3 or TRBV12-4 and J usage is TRBJ2-7; 7 bases agree with TRBD1. This CDR3 contains 14 residues. After removal of 5 bases from V and 4 bases from J, the junction contained 8 bases not matched to a gene. In DNA form, the CDR3 reads TGTGCCAGCAGTAACCCCGGGACAGCATACGAGCAGTACTTC. It translates to CASSNPGTAYEQYF.

The V and J genes are TRBV6-1 and TRBJ1-5, with 9 bases lining up with TRBD1. Germline V gene sequence: CDR1 MNHNS, CDR2 SASEGT. There are 16 residues in the CDR3. V lost 6 bases to trimming and J lost 4 bases; unmatched junction nucleotides: 10. The CDR3 coding sequence is TGTGCCAGCAGGACCGGGACAGGGTGGTCAAATCAGCCCCAGCATTTT. It yields the protein CASRTGTGWSNQPQHF.

This clonotype occurred many times. The rearrangement links TRBV9 to TRBJ2-2, with a tentative D call TRBD1 (5 bases). Trimming pared 3 bases from V and 4 bases from J, leaving 13 bases between. The CDR3 length is 15 residues. Per the germline V gene, CDR1 is SGDLS and CDR2 is YYNGEE. The DNA of the CDR3 is TGTGCCAGCAGCGGTGCTAGGGGTTCCACCGGGGAGCTGTTTTTT. Amino acids: CASSGARGSTGELFF. Combining the CDR3 with reference TRBV9 and TRBJ2-2 gives the whole variable domain DSGVTQTPKHLITATGQRVTLRCSPRSGDLSVYWYQQSLDQGLQFLIQYYNGEERAKGNILERFSAQQFPDLHSELNLSSLELGDSALYFCASSGARGSTGELFFGEGSRLTVL.

The chain uses TRBV15 and TRBJ2-5; 11 positions match TRBD2. Germline assignment: CDR1 LNHNV and CDR2 YYDKDF (reference sequence). The CDR3 length is 16 residues. V was clipped by 1 base and J by 2 bases; unmatched bases: 3. The CDR3 spells CATSRVGTSGQETQYF. DNA for the CDR3: TGTGCCACCAGCAGAGTAGGGACTAGCGGACAAGAGACCCAGTACTTC.

The V gene is TRBV19, the J gene TRBJ1-1; D gene uncertain. V was pared by 6 bases and J by 0 bases, with 17 bases between. There are 16 residues in the CDR3. In germline, CDR1 is LNHDA, CDR2 SQIVND (reference sequence). In DNA form, the CDR3 reads TGTGCCAGTAGCCCTGGTTATGGGATTATGAACACTGAAGCTTTCTTT. Translation: CASSPGYGIMNTEAFF.

This chain joins TRBV2 and TRBJ1-5, with 9 bases identical to TRBD1. V trimming: 2 bases; J trimming: 7 bases; junction bases outside the gene matches: 9. The germline CDR1 and CDR2 sequences are SNHLY and FYNNEI. This CDR3 contains 16 residues. CDR3 sequence: CASSESRTGVDQPQHF. CDR3 sequence (DNA): TGTGCCAGCAGTGAATCCCGGACAGGGGTGGACCAGCCCCAGCATTTT. The entire variable domain, with the rest obtained from reference TRBV2 and TRBJ1-5, is as follows: EPEVTQTPSHQVTQMGQEVILRCVPISNHLYFYWYRQILGQKVEFLVSFYNNEISEKSEIFDDQFSVERPDGSNFTLKIRSTKLEDSAMYFCASSESRTGVDQPQHFGDGTRLSIL.

The CDR3 DNA sequence: TGCGCCAGCAGCTTGCCCCCGGGACTAGCGGGGGGTCGGGAGACCCAGTACTTC. Its translation is CASSLPPGLAGGRETQYF. The V call is TRBV5-1, the J call TRBJ2-5; 15 bases agree with TRBD2. V trimming: 1 base; J trimming: 5 bases; junction bases outside the gene matches: 9. The CDR3 has 18 residues. Germline CDR1 and CDR2: SGHRS and YFSETQ.

The chain couples TRBV25-1 to TRBJ1-1; 7 bases are a match to TRBD1. The junction had 13 bases not matched to a gene; V was cut back by 11 bases and J by 4 bases. The CDR3 loop spans 14 amino acids. Per germline, CDR1 MGHDK and CDR2 SYGVNS. CDR3 DNA: TGTGCCTGGAGTCCGCAGACAGGGCTCACTGAAGCTTTCTTT. This encodes CAWSPQTGLTEAFF.

The chain employs TRBV20-1 and TRBJ2-5; no clear D gene. CDR3 length: 17 residues. Trimming removed 1 base at V and 1 base at J, with 19 bases between. Germline CDR1 DFQATT, CDR2 SNEGSKA (reference sequence). In DNA form, the CDR3 reads TGCAGTGCTAGAGGTATTCAAAACACAGCGCCCCAAGAGACCCAGTACTTC. Translating it yields CSARGIQNTAPQETQYF.